One sample yielded the 13 T cell receptor beta chains listed below, sequenced in a study of T-cell memory formation after mild COVID-19. TCRdb itself ran the 5' RACE reads through MiXCR, one entry per CDR3 protein. The profile shows about 320,000 distinct CDR3 sequences, roughly an eighth of them singletons. The sequencing sample was made of PBMCs or a T cell subset sorted from them (not recorded which). Receptor source: a man aged 18-30 years who had mild COVID-19 (a few samples of this study predate the infection). Cell type and time point are not known.

The V gene is TRBV5-1, the J gene TRBJ2-3, with TRBD2 identical over 9 bases. V gave up 3 bases and J gave up 3 bases; unmatched junction bases: 8. From germline, CDR1 is SGHRS and CDR2 YFSETQ. This CDR3 has 16 residues. CDR3 DNA sequence: TGCGCCAGCAGCTACCGCCTAGCGGGGAGGACAGATACGCAGTATTTT. It yields the protein CASSYRLAGRTDTQYF.

This sequence joins TRBV9 and TRBJ2-1, with 7 bases matching TRBD1. Germline trimming cut 0 bases from V and 3 bases from J; bases unmatched to any gene: 3. The CDR3 contains 15 residues. CDR1 SGDLS and CDR2 YYNGEE come from the germline V gene. CDR3 coding DNA: TGTGCCAGCAGCGTAGTGACAGGGCACTACAATGAGCAGTTCTTC. Its translation: CASSVVTGHYNEQFF. Full variable domain (rest looked up from reference TRBV9 and TRBJ2-1): DSGVTQTPKHLITATGQRVTLRCSPRSGDLSVYWYQQSLDQGLQFLIQYYNGEERAKGNILERFSAQQFPDLHSELNLSSLELGDSALYFCASSVVTGHYNEQFFGPGTRLTVL.

The chain carries TRBV4-2 and TRBJ1-2; a possible D gene is TRBD1 (6 bases). Trimming left V 0 bases short and J 5 bases short, with 13 bases between. The germline gives CDR1 LGHNA, CDR2 YNFKEQ. This CDR3 contains 15 residues. CDR3 bases: TGTGCCAGCAGCCAAGATGGGGGCAGGGGTTATGGCTACACCTTC. Translated: CASSQDGGRGYGYTF.

This chain links TRBV2 with TRBJ2-7, with D hard to call. CDR3 length: 14 amino acids. Germline CDR1 and CDR2: SNHLY and FYNNEI. Trimming pared 6 bases from V and 3 bases from J, leaving 15 bases between. The chain's CDR3 is CASSMMYSYYEQYV. CDR3 sequence (DNA): TGTGCCAGCAGCATGATGTACTCATACTACGAGCAGTACGTC.

This clonotype has just a few counts. The chain employs TRBV6-1 and TRBJ2-7; a possible D gene is TRBD1 (5 bases). Germline V CDR1 and CDR2: MNHNS, SASEGT. This CDR3 region has 12 residues. V lost 7 bases, J lost 1 base, and 8 bases lay in between. The DNA for the CDR3 is TGTGCCAGCACGGACACTTCCTACGAGCAGTACTTC. It translates to CASTDTSYEQYF.

V usage is TRBV4-2 and J usage is TRBJ1-3; no clear D gene. This CDR3 is built from 15 residues. The V gene's germline CDR1 is LGHNA and CDR2 YNFKEQ. Trimming left V 1 base short and J 0 bases short, with 7 bases between. The CDR3 spells CASSQGRGSGNTIYF. The CDR3, as DNA: TGTGCCAGCAGCCAAGGGCGAGGCTCTGGAAACACCATATATTTT.

This clonotype has more than one count but fewer than ten. The J gene is TRBJ2-1, the V gene TRBV9; 7 bases fit TRBD2. The junction had 4 bases not matched to a gene; V was cut back by 0 bases and J by 1 base. Germline V gives CDR1 SGDLS, CDR2 YYNGEE. The CDR3 length is 16 residues. The CDR3: CASSVAGAGSYNEQFF. CDR3 in DNA: TGTGCCAGCAGCGTAGCGGGAGCGGGGTCCTACAATGAGCAGTTCTTC.

V usage is TRBV29-1 and J usage is TRBJ2-3; possibly TRBD1 or TRBD2 for D (5 bases each). This CDR3 is built from 12 residues. From germline, CDR1 is SQVTM and CDR2 ANQGSEA. V lost 3 bases and J 3 bases, leaving 7 bases between the germline ends. Written as DNA, the CDR3 is TGCAGCGTTGACGAGGGGACAGATACGCAGTATTTT. Residues: CSVDEGTDTQYF.

This clonotype was counted ten times or more. The chain joins TRBV5-1 to TRBJ2-1, with TRBD1 identical over 7 bases. CDR1 is SGHRS, CDR2 YFSETQ, per germline. V gave up 1 base and J gave up 5 bases; unmatched junction bases: 3. This CDR3 contains 14 residues. This CDR3 reads CASSLQGENNEQFF. CDR3 coding DNA: TGCGCCAGCAGCTTGCAGGGGGAAAACAATGAGCAGTTCTTC.

The genes are TRBV7-9 and TRBJ1-1; tentative D call: TRBD1 (6 bases). The V gene's germline CDR1 is SEHNR and CDR2 FQNEAQ (reference sequence). CDR3 size: 12 residues. Trimming cost V 5 bases and J 8 bases, with 12 bases left between them. The DNA for the CDR3 is TGTGCCAGCAGCCAACCCGACAGGGAAGCTTTCTTT. Translation gives CASSQPDREAFF.

This chain connects TRBV11-3 to TRBJ2-1; 8 bases line up with TRBD2. Trimming cost V 2 bases and J 9 bases; bases outside gene matches: 9. Germline V gives CDR1 SGHNT, CDR2 YENEEA. This CDR3 region has 15 residues. The CDR3 DNA is TGTGCCAGCAGCTTACCCGGACTAGCAAATCCTGAGCAGTTCTTC. It is translated as CASSLPGLANPEQFF.

This clonotype has just a few counts. The chain links TRBV6-2 or TRBV6-3 to TRBJ1-5; no clear D. V lost 8 bases, J lost 7 bases, and 12 bases lay in between. CDR3 length: 12 amino acids. Germline V lookup: CDR1 MNHEY, CDR2 SVGEGT. DNA for the CDR3: TGTGCCAGCCGGGCGGGAGTACAGCCCCAGCATTTT. The encoded protein is CASRAGVQPQHF.

This clonotype has a count of ten or more. The rearrangement uses TRBV7-9 and TRBJ2-2; possibly TRBD1 or TRBD2 for D (5 bases each). This CDR3 is 17 amino acids long. Germline V gene data show CDR1 as SEHNR and CDR2 as FQNEAQ (reference sequence). V lost 2 bases, J lost 1 base, and 14 bases lay in between. CDR3 sequence reads: CASSLSEGSKNTGELFF. The CDR3 DNA reads TGTGCCAGCAGCTTAAGCGAGGGGTCAAAGAACACCGGGGAGCTGTTTTTT.